One and the same sample provided the 17 T cell receptor beta chains below, sequenced in a study of regulatory T cells in long-lasting Graves disease. Sequencing libraries for TCR beta were prepared with iRepertoire HTBI primers and Arm-PCR of CDR3 regions. TCRdb called the multiplex PCR reads again in MiXCR, with one record for every CDR3 protein. Among approximately 540,000 distinct CDR3 sequences listed, 12% were seen once. The time point was: newly diagnosed GD, antithyroid drugs for less than 3 months. RNA extracted from PBMCs served as the sequencing template. This sample also appeared in a second study, on T cells in Graves' hyperthyroidism and ophthalmopathy.

The sequenced sample was peripheral blood mononuclear cells (PBMCs), obtained at new diagnosis, from a patient treated with antithyroid drugs. The source of these receptors is a woman in her twenties or thirties with Graves disease.

The chain couples TRBV19 to TRBJ2-1, with TRBD2 matching over 11 bases. The J segment lost 3 bases and the V segment lost 7 bases, leaving 11 bases of the junction unmatched. Per the germline V gene, CDR1 is LNHDA and CDR2 is SQIVND (reference sequence). The CDR3 is 17 amino acids. CDR3 DNA sequence: TGTGCCAGTATGCCGGGATCTAGCGGGAGGTACTACAATGAGCAGTTCTTC. This encodes CASMPGSSGRYYNEQFF.

This clonotype was recorded at least ten times. This chain's CDR3 is CASSLEPTGGGGELFF. The CDR3 DNA reads as TGCGCCAGCAGCTTGGAACCGACAGGGGGTGGCGGGGAGCTGTTTTTT. V gene TRBV5-1 combines with J gene TRBJ2-2; 9 bases map to TRBD1. This CDR3 contains 16 residues. CDR1 SGHRS and CDR2 YFSETQ come from the germline V gene. Unmatched junction bases numbered 7, after V lost 0 bases and J lost 7 bases.

This clonotype was counted ten times or more. J is TRBJ1-2 and V is TRBV27; TRBD1 is a possible D gene (6 bases). This CDR3 is 15 amino acids long. Germline lookup yields CDR1 MNHEY and CDR2 SMNVEV (reference sequence). Trimming pared 6 bases from V and 4 bases from J, leaving 18 bases between. The CDR3 reads CASRPATGHLYGYTF. CDR3 DNA sequence: TGTGCCAGCAGACCGGCCACAGGGCACCTCTATGGCTACACCTTC.

This clonotype was recorded at least ten times. This chain links TRBV28 with TRBJ2-4; D is undetermined. The CDR3 consists of 16 residues. The V end was cut by 2 bases, the J end by 0 bases, with 11 bases between. Germline V gene sequence: CDR1 MDHEN, CDR2 SYDVKM. The CDR3 DNA reads as TGTGCCAGCAGTTTAAAGGGCAGTTTAGCCAAAAACATTCAGTACTTC. Translation: CASSLKGSLAKNIQYF.

This clonotype was seen ten or more times. The rearrangement links TRBV20-1 to TRBJ2-7; TRBD2 agrees at 7 bases. Germline lookup yields CDR1 DFQATT and CDR2 SNEGSKA (reference sequence). V lost 0 bases, J lost 0 bases, and 5 bases stayed unmatched. This CDR3 spans 15 amino acids. Here the CDR3 DNA reads TGCAGTGCTAGAGATCGAGCTAGCGGCTCCTACGAGCAGTACTTC. Translated, it gives CSARDRASGSYEQYF.

Ten or more counts support this clonotype. The junction differs from germline at one of its ends, possibly a read error. V usage is TRBV28 and J usage is TRBJ1-5; a possible D gene is TRBD1 (6 bases). This CDR3 has 15 amino acids. The germline CDR1 and CDR2 sequences are MDHEN and SYDVKM. The CDR3 protein is CASNLSGAVNQPQHF. The DNA of the CDR3 is TGTGCCAGCAATTTATCAGGGGCAGTCAATCAGCCCCAGCATTTT.

This clonotype showed up just a few times. The gene calls are TRBV6-2 or TRBV6-3 and TRBJ2-7; D unclear. This CDR3 region has 12 residues. V lost 9 bases and J lost 0, with 9 bases in between. Germline CDR1 reads MNHEY; CDR2 reads SVGEGT. The CDR3 loop reads CASIDPSYEQYF. The CDR3 DNA sequence: TGTGCCAGTATTGACCCCTCCTACGAGCAGTACTTC.

The V and J genes are TRBV6-2 or TRBV6-3 and TRBJ2-1; no firm D call. With the DNA end fitting TRBJ2-5 better, the J assignment may be wrong. The V gene's germline CDR1 is MNHEY and CDR2 SVGEGT. This CDR3 contains 11 residues. CDR3: CASSYGVTQYF. The CDR3 DNA reads as TGTGCCAGCAGTTACGGAGTAACCCAGTACTTC.

This clonotype was recorded at least ten times. The chain is built from TRBV6-5 and TRBJ2-1; D remains unclear. The germline gives CDR1 MNHEY, CDR2 SVGAGI. The CDR3 is 14 residues long. V was pared by 4 bases and J by 9 bases, with 16 bases between. This CDR3 reads CASSLRPVTGEQFF. CDR3 DNA: TGTGCCAGCAGTTTGAGGCCAGTAACCGGTGAGCAGTTCTTC.

The chain joins TRBV19 to TRBJ1-5; D unclear. Germline V gives CDR1 LNHDA, CDR2 SQIVND (reference sequence). V lost 5 bases and J 2 bases, leaving 10 bases between the germline ends. This CDR3 has 14 amino acids. In DNA form, the CDR3 reads TGTGCCAGTAGTTCGGACGCCGGCAATCAGCCCCAGCATTTT. It translates to CASSSDAGNQPQHF.

The table lists this clonotype with many counts. The chain uses TRBV11-3 and TRBJ2-5; 8 nucleotides align to TRBD2. CDR1 and CDR2 (germline): SGHNT, YENEEA. The CDR3 spans 13 residues. The ends lost 5 bases at V and 5 bases at J; junction bases unmatched: 4. The CDR3 here is CASSGGGSETQYF. The CDR3, as DNA: TGTGCCAGCAGCGGCGGGGGGTCCGAGACCCAGTACTTC.

Many counts were recorded for this clonotype. The chain carries TRBV15 and TRBJ1-1, with D hard to call. The CDR3 totals 14 residues. The V gene lost 0 bases and the J gene lost 4 bases, with 9 bases spanning the gap. In germline, CDR1 is LNHNV, CDR2 YYDKDF (reference sequence). The CDR3 nucleotides are TGTGCCACCAGCAGAGATCGCCATGGCACTGAAGCTTTCTTT. Encoded protein: CATSRDRHGTEAFF.

This clonotype was seen ten or more times. The rearrangement uses TRBV7-9 and TRBJ1-1; 7 bases map to TRBD1. Germline V gives CDR1 SEHNR, CDR2 FQNEAQ (reference sequence). The V segment lost 7 bases and the J segment 5 bases; nucleotides outside the gene matches: 4. The CDR3 spans 12 residues. The CDR3 region is CASKGGRTEAFF. CDR3 nucleotides: TGTGCCAGCAAAGGGGGCCGGACTGAAGCTTTCTTT. The whole variable domain, remainder taken from reference TRBV7-9 and TRBJ1-1, is DTGVSQNPRHKITKRGQNVTFRCDPISEHNRLYWYRQTLGQGPEFLTYFQNEAQLEKSRLLSDRFSAERPKGSFSTLEIQRTEQGDSAMYLCASKGGRTEAFFGQGTRLTVV.

With regard to this clonotype: The CDR3 end shows no conserved phenylalanine or tryptophan, and so a read error is likely. The DNA is left out, because the CDR3 cannot be placed on it with certainty; the CDR3 is given as TCRdb lists it. The V and J genes are TRBV28 and TRBJ2-7; no DNA check was done on the table's D call, TRBD2. In germline, CDR1 is MDHEN, CDR2 SYDVKM. The CDR3 comprises 11 residues, both ends counted. The CDR3 reads CASSLTSGLAG.

This clonotype was observed a handful of times. The rearrangement links TRBV9 to TRBJ2-1, with 7 bases identical to TRBD2. The CDR3 runs to 18 residues. In germline, CDR1 is SGDLS, CDR2 YYNGEE. Losses at the gene ends were 0 bases for V and 4 bases for J; bases not matched to a gene: 13. In DNA, the CDR3 is TGTGCCAGCAGCGTAGTCGGTGTTATGGCGGGAGATTACAATGAGCAGTTCTTC. This encodes CASSVVGVMAGDYNEQFF.

This clonotype has ten or more counts. The J gene is TRBJ1-1, the V gene TRBV7-9; 10 bases are shared with TRBD1. Germline CDR1 and CDR2: SEHNR and FQNEAQ (reference sequence). The J segment lost 3 bases and the V segment lost 3 bases, leaving 7 bases of the junction unmatched. The CDR3 covers 16 residues. CDR3 sequence: CASSFQTGGGDTEAFF. The DNA for the CDR3 is TGTGCCAGCAGCTTTCAGACAGGGGGCGGGGACACTGAAGCTTTCTTT.

A remark on this clonotype: This is likely a read error, given that the CDR3 carries no conserved phenylalanine or tryptophan at its end. The rearrangement joins TRBV18 to TRBJ2-3; 7 nucleotides agree with TRBD2. Germline V CDR1 and CDR2: KGHSH, LQKENI. The V segment lost 4 bases and the J segment 5 bases; nucleotides outside the gene matches: 6. The CDR3 length is 14 residues. In DNA form, the CDR3 reads TGTGCCAGCTCACTGGACCTAGCGGAAGATACGCAGTATTTG. It is translated as CASSLDLAEDTQYL.